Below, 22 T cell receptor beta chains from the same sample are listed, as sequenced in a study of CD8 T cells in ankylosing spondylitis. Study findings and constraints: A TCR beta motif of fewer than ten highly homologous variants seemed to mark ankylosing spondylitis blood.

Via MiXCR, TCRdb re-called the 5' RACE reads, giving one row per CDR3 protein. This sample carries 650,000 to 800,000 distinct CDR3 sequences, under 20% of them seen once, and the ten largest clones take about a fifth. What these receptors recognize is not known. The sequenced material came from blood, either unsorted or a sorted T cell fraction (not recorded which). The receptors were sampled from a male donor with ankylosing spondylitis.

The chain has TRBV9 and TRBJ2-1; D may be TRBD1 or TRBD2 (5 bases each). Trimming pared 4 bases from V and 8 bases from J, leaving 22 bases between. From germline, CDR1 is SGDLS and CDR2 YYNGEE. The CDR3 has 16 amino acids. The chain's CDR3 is CASSPGPGTRWDEQFF. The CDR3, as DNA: TGTGCCAGCAGCCCAGGACCCGGGACCCGCTGGGATGAGCAGTTCTTC.

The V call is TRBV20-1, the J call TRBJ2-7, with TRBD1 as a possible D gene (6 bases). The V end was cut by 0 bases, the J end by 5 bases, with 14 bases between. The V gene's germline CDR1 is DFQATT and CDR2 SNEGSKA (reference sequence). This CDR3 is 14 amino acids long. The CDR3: CSAREAGEDHEQYF. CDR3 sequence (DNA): TGCAGTGCTAGAGAGGCAGGGGAAGACCACGAGCAGTACTTC.

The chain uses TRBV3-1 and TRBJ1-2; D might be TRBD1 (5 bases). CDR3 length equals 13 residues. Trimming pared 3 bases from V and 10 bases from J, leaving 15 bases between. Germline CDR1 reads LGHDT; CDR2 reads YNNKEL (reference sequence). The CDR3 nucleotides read TGTGCCAGCAGCCAGACAGACGCTGGGGCCTACACCTTC. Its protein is CASSQTDAGAYTF.

The CDR3 DNA follows: TGTGCCAGCAGGACTAGCGGGAGGGGAGGACCTACGGGGACGCAGTATTTT. It specifies CASRTSGRGGPTGTQYF. This chain joins TRBV2 and TRBJ2-3; 14 bases align to TRBD2. This CDR3 spans 17 amino acids. Trimming removed 6 bases from V and 9 bases from J; junction bases left unmatched: 14. Germline V gene sequence: CDR1 SNHLY, CDR2 FYNNEI.

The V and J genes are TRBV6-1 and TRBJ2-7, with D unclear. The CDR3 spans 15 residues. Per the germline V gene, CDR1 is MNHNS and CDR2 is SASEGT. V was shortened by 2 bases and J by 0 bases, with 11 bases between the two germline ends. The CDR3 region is CASSELAKISYEQYF. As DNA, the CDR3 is TGTGCCAGCAGTGAACTCGCGAAAATCTCCTACGAGCAGTACTTC.

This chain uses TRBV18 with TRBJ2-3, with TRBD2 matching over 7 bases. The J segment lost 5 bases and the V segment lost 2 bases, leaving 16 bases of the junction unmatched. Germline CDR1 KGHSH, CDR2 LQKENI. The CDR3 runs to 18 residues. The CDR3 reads CASSPRAGEKSRGDTQYF. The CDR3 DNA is TGTGCCAGCTCACCAAGGGCGGGGGAGAAAAGTAGAGGAGATACGCAGTATTTT.

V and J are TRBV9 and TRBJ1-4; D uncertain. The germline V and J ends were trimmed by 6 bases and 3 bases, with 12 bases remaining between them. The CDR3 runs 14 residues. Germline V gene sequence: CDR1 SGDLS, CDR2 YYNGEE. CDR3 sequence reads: CASNLGMSNEKLFF. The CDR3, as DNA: TGTGCCAGCAACCTAGGGATGTCTAATGAAAAACTGTTTTTT.

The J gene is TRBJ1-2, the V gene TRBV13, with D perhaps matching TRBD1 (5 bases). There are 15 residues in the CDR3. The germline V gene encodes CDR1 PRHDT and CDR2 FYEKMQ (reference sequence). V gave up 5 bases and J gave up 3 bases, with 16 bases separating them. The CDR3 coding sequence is TGTGCCAGCAGCCCCCGCGCAGGACATCACTATGGCTACACCTTC. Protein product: CASSPRAGHHYGYTF.

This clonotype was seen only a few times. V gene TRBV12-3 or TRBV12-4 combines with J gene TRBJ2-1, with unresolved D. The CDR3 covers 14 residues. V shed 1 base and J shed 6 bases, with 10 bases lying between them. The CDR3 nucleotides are TGTGCCAGCAGTTTAGGACGACTCTTCAATGAGCAGTTCTTC. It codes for CASSLGRLFNEQFF.

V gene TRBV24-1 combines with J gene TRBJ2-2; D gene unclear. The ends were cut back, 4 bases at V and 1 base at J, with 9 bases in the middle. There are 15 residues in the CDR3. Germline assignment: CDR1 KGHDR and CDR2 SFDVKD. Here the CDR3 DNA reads TGTGCCACCAGTGACCCGACCCGGAACACCGGGGAGCTGTTTTTT. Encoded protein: CATSDPTRNTGELFF.

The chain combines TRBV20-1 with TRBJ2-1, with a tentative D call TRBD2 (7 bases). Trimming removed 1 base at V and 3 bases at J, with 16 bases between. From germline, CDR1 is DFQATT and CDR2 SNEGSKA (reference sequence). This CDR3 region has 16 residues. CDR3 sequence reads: CSARVWGGAGYNEQFF. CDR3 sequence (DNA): TGCAGTGCTAGAGTTTGGGGGGGGGCCGGCTACAATGAGCAGTTCTTC.

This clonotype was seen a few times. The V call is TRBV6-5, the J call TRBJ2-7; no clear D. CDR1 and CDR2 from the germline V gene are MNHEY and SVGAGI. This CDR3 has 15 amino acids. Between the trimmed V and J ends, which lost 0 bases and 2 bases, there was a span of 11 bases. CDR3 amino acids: CASSYSDGAPYEQYF. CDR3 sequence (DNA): TGTGCCAGCAGTTACTCGGATGGAGCTCCCTACGAGCAGTACTTC.

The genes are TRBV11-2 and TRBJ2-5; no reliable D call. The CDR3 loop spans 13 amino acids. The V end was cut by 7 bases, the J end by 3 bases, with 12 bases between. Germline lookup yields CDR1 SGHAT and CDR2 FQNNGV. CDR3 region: CASNSWAEETQYF. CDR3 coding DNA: TGTGCCAGCAACAGCTGGGCCGAAGAGACCCAGTACTTC.

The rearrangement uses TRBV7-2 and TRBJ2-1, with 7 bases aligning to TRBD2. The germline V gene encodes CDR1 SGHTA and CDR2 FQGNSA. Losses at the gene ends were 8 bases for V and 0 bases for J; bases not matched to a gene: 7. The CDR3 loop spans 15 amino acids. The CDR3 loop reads CASGRSGVSYNEQFF. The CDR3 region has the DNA TGTGCCAGCGGGCGCAGCGGGGTCTCCTACAATGAGCAGTTCTTC.

The CDR3 is CASSLRGGRVSEQFF. The CDR3 DNA is TGTGCCAGCAGCCTGCGGGGGGGCCGGGTTTCTGAGCAGTTCTTC. V usage is TRBV3-1 and J usage is TRBJ2-1, with 9 bases lining up with TRBD2. Looked up from germline, CDR1 is LGHDT and CDR2 is YNNKEL (reference sequence). V was pared by 4 bases and J by 9 bases, with 10 bases of the junction left unmatched. This CDR3 spans 15 amino acids.

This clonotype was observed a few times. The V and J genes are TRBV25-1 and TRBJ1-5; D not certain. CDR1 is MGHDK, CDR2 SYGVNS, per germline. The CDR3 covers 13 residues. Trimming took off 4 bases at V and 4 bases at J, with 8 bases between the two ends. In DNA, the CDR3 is TGTGCCAGCAGTGCCTTAGGGAATCAGCCCCAGCATTTT. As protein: CASSALGNQPQHF.

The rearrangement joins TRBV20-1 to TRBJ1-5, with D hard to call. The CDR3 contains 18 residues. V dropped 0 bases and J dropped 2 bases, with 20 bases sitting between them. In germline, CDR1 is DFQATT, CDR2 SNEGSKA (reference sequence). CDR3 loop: CSARDPRVVVDGNQPQHF. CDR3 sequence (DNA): TGCAGTGCTAGAGATCCCCGGGTGGTAGTGGACGGCAATCAGCCCCAGCATTTT.

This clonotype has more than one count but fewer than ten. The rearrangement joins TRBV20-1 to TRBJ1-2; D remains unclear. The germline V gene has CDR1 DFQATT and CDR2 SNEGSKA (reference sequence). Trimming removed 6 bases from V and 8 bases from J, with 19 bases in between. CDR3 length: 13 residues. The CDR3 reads CSAPTHGGWGYTF. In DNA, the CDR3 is TGCAGTGCCCCGACCCACGGCGGTTGGGGCTACACCTTC.

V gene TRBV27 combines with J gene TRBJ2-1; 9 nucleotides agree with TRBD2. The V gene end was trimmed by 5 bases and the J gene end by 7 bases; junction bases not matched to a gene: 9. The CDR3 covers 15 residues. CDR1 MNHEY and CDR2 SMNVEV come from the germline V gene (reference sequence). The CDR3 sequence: CASSPGGLAGNEQFF. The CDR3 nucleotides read TGTGCCAGCAGTCCTGGGGGGCTAGCGGGAAATGAGCAGTTCTTC.

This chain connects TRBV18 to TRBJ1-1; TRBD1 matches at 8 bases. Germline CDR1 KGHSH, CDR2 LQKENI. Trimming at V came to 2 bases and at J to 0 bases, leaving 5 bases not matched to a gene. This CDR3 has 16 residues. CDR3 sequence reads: CASSPTGQGLNTEAFF. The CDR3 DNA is TGTGCCAGCTCACCAACCGGACAGGGCTTGAACACTGAAGCTTTCTTT.

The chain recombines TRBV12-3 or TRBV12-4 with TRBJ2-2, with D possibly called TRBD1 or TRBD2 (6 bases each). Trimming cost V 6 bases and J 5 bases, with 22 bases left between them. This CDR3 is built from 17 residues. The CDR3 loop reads CASSRMGGVGATGELFF. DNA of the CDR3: TGTGCCAGCAGCCGGATGGGGGGCGTGGGTGCGACCGGGGAGCTGTTTTTT.

The CDR3 sequence: CASVAGEIYNEQFF. The CDR3 DNA follows: TGTGCCAGCGTAGCGGGAGAGATCTACAATGAGCAGTTCTTC. The chain carries TRBV6-1 and TRBJ2-1; 9 positions agree with TRBD2. Germline lookup yields CDR1 MNHNS and CDR2 SASEGT. Trimming cost V 8 bases and J 3 bases; bases outside gene matches: 5. The CDR3 spans 14 residues.